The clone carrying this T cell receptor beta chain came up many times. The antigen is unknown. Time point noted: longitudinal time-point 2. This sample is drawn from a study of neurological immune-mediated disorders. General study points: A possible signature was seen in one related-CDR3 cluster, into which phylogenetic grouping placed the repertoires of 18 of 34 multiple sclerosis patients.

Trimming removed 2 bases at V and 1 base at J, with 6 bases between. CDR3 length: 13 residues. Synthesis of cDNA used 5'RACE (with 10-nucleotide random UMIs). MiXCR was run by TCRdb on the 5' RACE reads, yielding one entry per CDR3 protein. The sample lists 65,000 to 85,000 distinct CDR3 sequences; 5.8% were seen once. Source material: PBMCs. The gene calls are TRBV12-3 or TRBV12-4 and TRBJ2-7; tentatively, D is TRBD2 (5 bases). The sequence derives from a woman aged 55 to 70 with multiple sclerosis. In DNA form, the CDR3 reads TGTGCCAGCAGTTTACGGGAATCCTACGAGCAGTACTTC. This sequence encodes CASSLRESYEQYF.